This T cell receptor beta chain was documented in a study of T cell responses to AZD1222 COVID-19 vaccine. The protocol was immunoSEQ multiplex PCR, while the TCRdb copy is restricted to in-frame clones and leaves out a portion. The repertoire holds some 120,000 clones, with around 92% as singletons. Trimming took off 2 bases at V and 6 bases at J, with 5 bases between the two ends. This CDR3 comprises 11 residues. Germline V gene sequence: CDR1 SNHLY, CDR2 FYNNEI. Sample: peripheral blood, taken on day 0 of AZD1222 vaccination. The V and J genes are TRBV2 and TRBJ2-7, with no clear D. The source is an adult in good health. CDR3 nucleotide sequence: TGTGCCAGCAGTGAACCTACCGAGCAGTACTTC. Translation gives CASSEPTEQYF.